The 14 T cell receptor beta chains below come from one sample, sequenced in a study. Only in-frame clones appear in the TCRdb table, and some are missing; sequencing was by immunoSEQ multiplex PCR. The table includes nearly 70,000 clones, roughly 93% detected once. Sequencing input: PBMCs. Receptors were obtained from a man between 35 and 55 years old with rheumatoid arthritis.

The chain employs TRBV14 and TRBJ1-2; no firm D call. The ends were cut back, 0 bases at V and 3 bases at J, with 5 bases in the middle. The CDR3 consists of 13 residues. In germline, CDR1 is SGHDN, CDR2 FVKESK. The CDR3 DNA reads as TGTGCCAGCAGCCAAGAACGTCACTATGGCTACACCTTC. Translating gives CASSQERHYGYTF.

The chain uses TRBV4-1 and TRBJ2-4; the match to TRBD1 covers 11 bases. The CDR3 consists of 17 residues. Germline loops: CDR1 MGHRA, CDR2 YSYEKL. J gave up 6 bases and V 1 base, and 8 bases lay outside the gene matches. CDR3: CASSQGLTGTGGNIQYF. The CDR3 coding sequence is TGCGCCAGCAGCCAAGGCCTCACCGGGACAGGGGGAAACATTCAGTACTTC.

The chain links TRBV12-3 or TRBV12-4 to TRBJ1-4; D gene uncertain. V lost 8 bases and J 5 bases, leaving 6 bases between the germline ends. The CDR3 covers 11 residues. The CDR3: CASGLNEKLFF. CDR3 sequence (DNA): TGTGCCAGCGGGCTAAATGAAAAACTGTTTTTT.

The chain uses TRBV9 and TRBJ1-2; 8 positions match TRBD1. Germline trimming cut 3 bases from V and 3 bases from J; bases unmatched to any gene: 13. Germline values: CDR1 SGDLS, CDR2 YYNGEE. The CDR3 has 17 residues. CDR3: CASSATGGQTTHYGYTF. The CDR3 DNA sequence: TGTGCCAGCAGCGCCACAGGGGGACAGACTACCCACTATGGCTACACCTTC.

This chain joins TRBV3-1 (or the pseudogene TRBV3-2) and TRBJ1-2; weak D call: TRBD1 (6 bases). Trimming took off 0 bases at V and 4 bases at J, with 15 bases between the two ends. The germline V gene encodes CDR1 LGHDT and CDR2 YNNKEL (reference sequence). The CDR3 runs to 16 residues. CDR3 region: CASSQDRGSRGYGYTF. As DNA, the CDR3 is TGTGCCAGCAGCCAAGATCGAGGAAGCAGGGGCTATGGCTACACCTTC.

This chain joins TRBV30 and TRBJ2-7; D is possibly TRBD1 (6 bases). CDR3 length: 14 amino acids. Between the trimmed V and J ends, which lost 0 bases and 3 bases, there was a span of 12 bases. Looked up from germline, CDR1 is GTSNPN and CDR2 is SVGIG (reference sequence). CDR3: CAWSVQQQGYEQYF. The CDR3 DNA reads TGTGCCTGGAGTGTACAGCAACAGGGCTACGAGCAGTACTTC.

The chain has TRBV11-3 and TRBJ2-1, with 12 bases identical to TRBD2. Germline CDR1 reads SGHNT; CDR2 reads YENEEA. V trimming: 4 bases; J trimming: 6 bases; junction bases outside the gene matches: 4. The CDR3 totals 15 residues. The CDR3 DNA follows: TGTGCCAGCAGCTGGACTAGCGGGATATCCAATGAGCAGTTCTTC. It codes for CASSWTSGISNEQFF.

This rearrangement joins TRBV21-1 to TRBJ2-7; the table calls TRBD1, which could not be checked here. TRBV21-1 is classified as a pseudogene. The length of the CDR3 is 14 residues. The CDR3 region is CASGLPGDHYEQYF. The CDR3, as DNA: TGTGCCAGCGGCCTCCCAGGGGACCACTACGAGCAGTACTTC.

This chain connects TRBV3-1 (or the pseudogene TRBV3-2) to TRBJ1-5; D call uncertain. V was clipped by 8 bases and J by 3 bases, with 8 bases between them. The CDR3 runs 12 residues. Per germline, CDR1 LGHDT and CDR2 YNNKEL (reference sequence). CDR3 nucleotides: TGTGCCAGCGGTGGGATCAATCAGCCCCAGCATTTT. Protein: CASGGINQPQHF.

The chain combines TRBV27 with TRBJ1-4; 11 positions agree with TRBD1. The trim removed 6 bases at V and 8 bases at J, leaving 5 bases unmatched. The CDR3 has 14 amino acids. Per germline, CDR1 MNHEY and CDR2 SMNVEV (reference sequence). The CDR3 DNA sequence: TGTGCCAGCAGCTCCGGGACAGGGGGAGAAAAACTGTTTTTT. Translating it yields CASSSGTGGEKLFF.

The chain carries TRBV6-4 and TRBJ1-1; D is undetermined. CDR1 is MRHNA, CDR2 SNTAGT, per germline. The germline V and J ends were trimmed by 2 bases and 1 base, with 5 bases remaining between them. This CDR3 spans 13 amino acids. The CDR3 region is CASSDRTNTEAFF. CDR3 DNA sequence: TGTGCCAGCAGTGACCGGACGAACACTGAAGCTTTCTTT.

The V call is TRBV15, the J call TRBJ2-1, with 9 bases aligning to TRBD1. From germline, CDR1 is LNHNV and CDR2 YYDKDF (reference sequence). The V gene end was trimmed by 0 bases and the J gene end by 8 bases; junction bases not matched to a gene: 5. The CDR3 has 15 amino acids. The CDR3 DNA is TGTGCCACCAGCAGAGAGACAGGGGGTAGTTATGAGCAGTTCTTC. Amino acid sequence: CATSRETGGSYEQFF. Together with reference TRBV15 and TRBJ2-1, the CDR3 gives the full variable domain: DAMVIQNPRYQVTQFGKPVTLSCSQTLNHNVMYWYQQKSSQAPKLLFHYYDKDFNNEADTPDNFQSRRPNTSFCFLDIRSPGLGDTAMYLCATSRETGGSYEQFFGPGTRLTVL.

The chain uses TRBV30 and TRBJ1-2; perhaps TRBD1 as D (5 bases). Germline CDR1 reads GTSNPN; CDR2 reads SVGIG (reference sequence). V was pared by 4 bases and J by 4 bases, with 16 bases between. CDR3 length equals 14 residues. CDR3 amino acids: CAWMATVSIYGYTF. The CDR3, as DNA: TGTGCCTGGATGGCGACAGTCTCTATCTATGGCTACACCTTC.

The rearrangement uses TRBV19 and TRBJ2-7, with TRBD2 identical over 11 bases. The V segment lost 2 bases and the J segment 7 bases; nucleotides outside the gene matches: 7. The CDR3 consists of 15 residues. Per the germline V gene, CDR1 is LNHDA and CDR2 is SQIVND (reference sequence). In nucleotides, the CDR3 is TGTGCCAGTAGTATAACCGGGACTAGCGGAGGGGAGCAGTACTTC. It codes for CASSITGTSGGEQYF.